This T cell receptor (beta chain) stems from a study of blood T cell repertoires in COVID-19. In the study overall: Sample material is recorded as cDNA or gDNA derived from T cells, B-cell-depleted T cells, or PBMCs.

Two negative PCRs, clearance, or symptom resolution characterized the recovered Cohort 3 donors. Original processing notes: Counts of nucleated cells, estimated from reference gene primer amplification, were obtained. Using immunoSEQ multiplex PCR, the repertoire was profiled, and TCRdb retains in-frame clones only, with some absent. V, J and clone size reflect that table, while D and trimming were determined from the DNA. The table lists about 310,000 clones, roughly 89% of them singletons. CDR1 is SNHLY and CDR2 is FYNNEI in the germline V gene. V was trimmed by 7 bases and J by 5 bases, leaving 17 bases between them. The CDR3 extends over 14 amino acids.

The chain uses TRBV2 and TRBJ1-1; D unclear. The sample consisted of PBMCs or T cells enriched from blood (not recorded which). This TCR was sampled from a woman aged 30 to 39 who had recovered from COVID-19. The CDR3 sequence is CASMRAHSATEAFF. The CDR3 nucleotides are TGTGCCAGCATGAGGGCGCATTCGGCGACTGAAGCTTTCTTT.